This T cell receptor beta chain was sequenced during a study of blood T cell repertoires in COVID-19 (dated by TCRdb to 2018 to 2021). About the investigation overall: Samples covering the acute and convalescent phases of COVID-19 were provided by collaborators in the United States, Italy and Spain. The prospective study material was composed of cDNA or gDNA derived from T cells, B-cell-depleted T cells, or PBMCs. Deeply sampled blood TCRbeta repertoires from subjects exposed to, actively infected with, or recovered from COVID-19 were included in the dataset. The repertoires were released in a freely available public database intended as a resource for research on the immune response to SARS-CoV-2. The samples were drawn from two sources: the first 160 participants of the ongoing ImmuneRACE study, and 950 to 1,500 subjects contributed by 6 global collaborators. Nearly every sample came with metadata listing a de-identified subject ID, COVID-19 status, age in years and sex. Where HLA class I and class II types were available, the types were taken from metadata supplied by the sample provider, not from assay-based typing.

TCRbeta CDR3 regions were amplified from genomic DNA using the immunoSEQ Assay, a bias-controlled multiplex PCR. Per the original workflow: Nucleated cell counts per sample were estimated from amplification of reference gene primers within the assay. To quantify the absolute abundance of each unique TCRbeta CDR3 rearrangement, sequence reads were collapsed and filtered. For each sample, productive Simpson clonality was calculated by taking the square root of Simpson's diversity index across productive rearrangements. TCRdb re-hosts the immuneACCESS table, in-frame sequences only. Its copies lack some clones; in the studies checked, an unresolved V gene accounts for under half of them, and the cause for the rest is not known. Clone size and the V and J calls come from that table; the DNA yielded D and trimming. The sample table contains some 330,000 clones; only one count was recorded for around 86% of them. The ten largest clonotypes hold about 5% of the sample.

The germline V gene sets CDR1 to ENHRY and CDR2 to SYGVKD. Deletion took 5 bases off V and 1 base off J, with a span of 8 bases between the germline ends. CDR3 length: 13 amino acids, cysteine to phenylalanine. Only the CDR3 part of the read is kept: 39 bases, read in frame from the first base. In the prospective study, participants were 18 to 89 years old, resided in 20 to 30 geographic areas of the United States, and were enrolled through a virtual design. In the prospective study, participants were assigned to cohorts based on the clinical history participants reported in a screening survey and a study questionnaire. ImmuneRACE Cohort 3 recovered participants were defined by two consecutive negative NP/OP PCR tests, healthcare professional clearance, or symptom resolution. In the prospective study, whole blood, serum and a nasopharyngeal or oropharyngeal swab were collected from each participant by mobile phlebotomists. Prospective study participants could optionally give additional blood draws and questionnaires over an approximately 2-month period. Blood samples from the prospective study were shipped frozen or at room temperature prior to DNA extraction.

Results and caveats for the whole study, not just this receptor: How much clinical and demographic metadata was included differed by source and by participant, and the metadata was provided uncurated.

As for this clone: What this receptor recognizes is not known. One base away there is no much larger clone; base qualities are not given.

Sequenced material: PBMCs or T cells enriched from blood (not recorded which). The receptor's source is a woman in her forties or fifties who had recovered from COVID-19. The rearrangement combines TRBV10-3 with TRBJ1-2, with the D gene not confidently named. The CDR3 protein sequence reads: CAISHDNNYGYTF. The nucleotides are TGTGCCATCAGTCATGACAATAACTATGGCTACACCTTC.